This TCR beta chain was found in a study of blood T cell repertoires in COVID-19. Study-level background: Sites in the United States, Italy and Spain provided acute and convalescent COVID-19 samples. The cDNA or gDNA used as material had been derived from T cells, B-cell-depleted T cells, or PBMCs.

Seattle-derived patients entered the study during active infection and were followed longitudinally. V lost 7 bases, J lost 8 bases, and 13 bases stayed unmatched. This CDR3 has 15 amino acids. The germline V gene has CDR1 SNHLY and CDR2 FYNNEI. Sequencing used immunoSEQ multiplex PCR; TCRdb keeps in-frame clones, though not all of them. The sample has 200,000 to 250,000 clones; almost 85% are singletons. Sequenced input: peripheral blood. The V gene is TRBV2, the J gene TRBJ1-2; 10 positions agree with TRBD1. This TCR derives from a man between 45 and 60 years old with COVID-19, enrolled during active disease. CDR3 nucleotide sequence: TGTGCCAGCACCGTGACGGGACAGGGGCGGGAAGGCTACACCTTC. Amino acid sequence: CASTVTGQGREGYTF.